One and the same sample provided the 28 T cell receptor beta chains below, sequenced in a study of blood T cell repertoires in COVID-19. Sequencing was performed with immunoSEQ multiplex PCR; in TCRdb, only in-frame clones are kept and a portion is missing. This table has 44,000 or so clones, less than 70% appearing once. The material sequenced was peripheral blood. These receptor sequences come from an elderly man with acute or convalescent COVID-19.

This clone appeared a few times. V and J are TRBV11-2 and TRBJ2-3; tentatively, D is TRBD1 (5 bases). Germline CDR1 and CDR2: SGHAT and FQNNGV. Trimming stripped 1 base from V and 4 bases from J, with 9 bases between. There are 14 residues in the CDR3. CDR3 loop: CASSLGPGSDTQYF. The CDR3 nucleotides are TGTGCCAGCAGCTTAGGCCCAGGGTCAGATACGCAGTATTTT.

The chain carries TRBV30 and TRBJ2-2; D not certain. The CDR3 loop spans 11 amino acids. Germline lookup yields CDR1 GTSNPN and CDR2 SVGIG (reference sequence). Trimming took off 3 bases at V and 7 bases at J, with 6 bases between the two ends. The CDR3 loop reads CAWRLFGELFF. DNA of the CDR3: TGTGCCTGGAGGTTATTCGGGGAGCTGTTTTTT.

V usage is TRBV5-4 and J usage is TRBJ1-4; 8 nucleotides align to TRBD1. The germline CDR1 and CDR2 sequences are SGHNT and YYREEE (reference sequence). This CDR3 region has 16 residues. The V and J ends lost 4 bases and 0 bases, in that order; junction bases with no gene match: 5. The CDR3 spells CASSKGQDATNEKLFF. The CDR3 coding sequence is TGTGCCAGCAGCAAGGGACAGGATGCAACTAATGAAAAACTGTTTTTT. Drawing the rest from reference TRBV5-4 and TRBJ1-4, the complete variable domain is ETGVTQSPTHLIKTRGQQVTLRCSSQSGHNTVSWYQQALGQGPQFIFQYYREEENGRGNFPPRFSGLQFPNYSSELNVNALELDDSALYLCASSKGQDATNEKLFFGSGTQLSVL.

This clone was seen only a few times. CDR3 in amino acids: CASSQEQGENTEAFF. The CDR3 DNA reads as TGTGCCAGCAGCCAAGAACAGGGGGAGAACACTGAAGCTTTCTTT. The chain joins TRBV14 to TRBJ1-1, with TRBD1 matching 8 bases. This CDR3 has 15 residues. Losses at the gene ends were 0 bases for V and 1 base for J; bases not matched to a gene: 1. Germline V lookup: CDR1 SGHDN, CDR2 FVKESK.

The rearrangement links TRBV27 to TRBJ1-2; D is undetermined. Germline V gene sequence: CDR1 MNHEY, CDR2 SMNVEV (reference sequence). V shed 0 bases and J shed 2 bases, with 7 bases lying between them. The CDR3 has 14 residues. The CDR3 coding sequence is TGTGCCAGCAGTTTATCTGGCAGGAACTATGGCTACACCTTC. It encodes CASSLSGRNYGYTF.

This clone was observed a single time. The chain is built from TRBV5-1 and TRBJ1-2; 9 nucleotides align to TRBD1. The CDR3 loop spans 13 amino acids. V gave up 4 bases and J gave up 6 bases; unmatched junction bases: 4. Germline V gene sequence: CDR1 SGHRS, CDR2 YFSETQ. The CDR3 DNA reads TGCGCCAGCAGCCGGGGGACAGGGAATGGCTACACCTTC. Translating gives CASSRGTGNGYTF. Full variable domain (outside the CDR3, taken from reference TRBV5-1 and TRBJ1-2): KAGVTQTPRYLIKTRGQQVTLSCSPISGHRSVSWYQQTPGQGLQFLFEYFSETQRNKGNFPGRFSGRQFSNSRSEMNVSTLELGDSALYLCASSRGTGNGYTFGSGTRLTVV.

The CDR3, as DNA: TGTGCCAGCAGCCAATTTCAGGGGGGAGACTCTGGAAACACCATATATTTT. Translating it yields CASSQFQGGDSGNTIYF. The chain couples TRBV7-2 to TRBJ1-3; TRBD1 matches at 7 bases. The CDR3 extends over 17 amino acids. In germline, CDR1 is SGHTA, CDR2 FQGNSA. Trimming at V came to 5 bases and at J to 0 bases, leaving 10 bases not matched to a gene.

A single count supports this clone. The gene calls are TRBV7-2 and TRBJ2-1; the match to TRBD2 covers 10 bases. With V trimmed by 9 bases and J by 4 bases, 6 bases remained unmatched. This CDR3 is 14 amino acids long. Germline V CDR1 and CDR2: SGHTA, FQGNSA. The CDR3 here is CASSLAGRYNEQFF. The CDR3 DNA sequence: TGTGCCAGTTCACTAGCGGGACGTTACAATGAGCAGTTCTTC. Combining the CDR3 with reference TRBV7-2 and TRBJ2-1 gives the whole variable domain GAGVSQSPSNKVTEKGKDVELRCDPISGHTALYWYRQSLGQGLEFLIYFQGNSAPDKSGLPSDRFSAERTGGSVSTLTIQRTQQEDSAVYLCASSLAGRYNEQFFGPGTRLTVL.

The J gene is TRBJ1-5, the V gene TRBV30; no firm D call. Germline values: CDR1 GTSNPN, CDR2 SVGIG (reference sequence). The CDR3 consists of 14 residues. V shed 3 bases and J shed 3 bases, with 12 bases lying between them. In DNA form, the CDR3 reads TGTGCCTGGAGGGCGGCCCAATTCAATCAGCCCCAGCATTTT. Its translation: CAWRAAQFNQPQHF.

This chain uses TRBV5-4 with TRBJ1-2, with D tentatively TRBD1 (6 bases). Germline V CDR1 and CDR2: SGHNT, YYREEE (reference sequence). The CDR3 is 17 amino acids. The V end lost 0 bases, the J end lost 1 base, and 16 bases lay between the germline ends. In nucleotides, the CDR3 is TGTGCCAGCAGCTTGGAGGGGGACGTACTTGGTAACTATGGCTACACCTTC. Its protein product is CASSLEGDVLGNYGYTF.

The chain has TRBV18 and TRBJ1-2, with a tentative D call TRBD1 (5 bases). V was cut by 1 base and J by 8 bases, with 11 bases left in between. Per the germline V gene, CDR1 is KGHSH and CDR2 is LQKENI. CDR3 length: 13 residues. As DNA, the CDR3 is TGTGCCAGCTCACCACAGGCCGCAGGGGGCTACACCTTC. This sequence encodes CASSPQAAGGYTF.

V gene TRBV25-1 combines with J gene TRBJ1-1, with a weak D call TRBD1 (6 bases). Germline values: CDR1 MGHDK, CDR2 SYGVNS. The CDR3 is made up of 14 amino acids. With 1 base removed from V and 2 bases from J, the gap between germline ends came to 8 bases. CDR3 protein: CASSELTGNTEAFF. CDR3 sequence (DNA): TGTGCCAGCAGTGAATTGACAGGTAACACTGAAGCTTTCTTT.

In DNA form, the CDR3 reads TGTGCCAGCAGTCCTAGACAGGCTAGCAATCAGCCCCAGCATTTT. Its translation is CASSPRQASNQPQHF. The chain joins TRBV28 to TRBJ1-5; maybe TRBD1 (6 bases). V dropped 5 bases and J dropped 0 bases, with 11 bases sitting between them. The CDR3 is 15 residues long. The V gene's germline CDR1 is MDHEN and CDR2 SYDVKM.

The rearrangement uses TRBV2 and TRBJ2-1; D is unresolved. CDR1 and CDR2 (germline): SNHLY, FYNNEI. CDR3 length: 13 residues. With 6 bases removed from V and 0 bases from J, the gap between germline ends came to 6 bases. The CDR3 protein is CASRSDSYNEQFF. In DNA form, the CDR3 reads TGTGCCAGCAGGTCAGACTCCTACAATGAGCAGTTCTTC.

The V and J genes are TRBV5-1 and TRBJ2-2; D remains ambiguous. V was cut by 3 bases and J by 0 bases, with 12 bases left in between. CDR3 size: 16 residues. Germline V gives CDR1 SGHRS, CDR2 YFSETQ. The CDR3: CASSSQLQTNTGELFF. CDR3 DNA sequence: TGCGCCAGCAGCTCACAGCTTCAGACGAACACCGGGGAGCTGTTTTTT. Full variable domain (remainder filled in from reference TRBV5-1 and TRBJ2-2): KAGVTQTPRYLIKTRGQQVTLSCSPISGHRSVSWYQQTPGQGLQFLFEYFSETQRNKGNFPGRFSGRQFSNSRSEMNVSTLELGDSALYLCASSSQLQTNTGELFFGEGSRLTVL.

The V call is TRBV30, the J call TRBJ2-7, with a weak D call TRBD2 (6 bases). CDR1 and CDR2 (germline): GTSNPN, SVGIG (reference sequence). The CDR3 is 15 amino acids. The ends were cut back, 1 base at V and 1 base at J, with 14 bases in the middle. The CDR3 DNA sequence: TGTGCCTGGAGTGCGGGCGGGACGGCATCCTACGAGCAGTACTTC. The encoded protein is CAWSAGGTASYEQYF.

This clone was seen ten or more times. The chain couples TRBV18 to TRBJ1-1; D is uncertain. This CDR3 contains 12 residues. Per the germline V gene, CDR1 is KGHSH and CDR2 is LQKENI. Trimming cost V 5 bases and J 1 base, with 5 bases left between them. The CDR3: CASSVRNTEAFF. The CDR3 bases are TGTGCCAGCTCAGTTAGGAACACTGAAGCTTTCTTT.

The rearrangement uses TRBV3-1 (or the pseudogene TRBV3-2) and TRBJ2-7; D remains ambiguous. V shed 0 bases and J shed 2 bases, with 14 bases lying between them. Germline-derived CDR1 and CDR2 are LGHDT and YNNKEL (reference sequence). The CDR3 is made up of 16 amino acids. The CDR3 DNA sequence: TGTGCCAGCAGCCAAGAAGGTCAGGCCAACCCCTACGAGCAGTACTTC. Translating gives CASSQEGQANPYEQYF.

The rearrangement links TRBV11-2 to TRBJ2-7; the D is unclear. This CDR3 region has 12 residues. The V end was cut by 0 bases, the J end by 6 bases, with 6 bases between. CDR1 is SGHAT, CDR2 FQNNGV, per germline. Here the CDR3 reads CASSLDQSEQYF. The CDR3 region has the DNA TGTGCCAGCAGCTTAGATCAGTCCGAGCAGTACTTC.

The genes are TRBV7-9 and TRBJ1-1; possible D gene TRBD1, 5 bases. Germline V gene sequence: CDR1 SEHNR, CDR2 FQNEAQ (reference sequence). Trimming removed 5 bases at V and 3 bases at J, with 13 bases between. The CDR3 totals 14 residues. The CDR3 DNA sequence: TGTGCCAGCAGCCACCAAACAGGATACACTGAAGCTTTCTTT. Its protein is CASSHQTGYTEAFF.

The chain uses TRBV11-2 and TRBJ2-7; 10 bases are a match to TRBD2. CDR3 size: 14 residues. The V gene end was trimmed by 2 bases and the J gene end by 2 bases; junction bases not matched to a gene: 0. Per germline, CDR1 SGHAT and CDR2 FQNNGV. CDR3 residues: CASSLLAGAYEQYF. Written as DNA, the CDR3 is TGTGCCAGCAGCTTACTAGCGGGAGCCTACGAGCAGTACTTC.

This clone was observed a single time. The chain uses TRBV15 and TRBJ2-7, with 11 bases matching TRBD2. CDR1 LNHNV and CDR2 YYDKDF come from the germline V gene (reference sequence). The CDR3 is 17 amino acids. Trimming at V came to 1 base and at J to 1 base, leaving 6 bases not matched to a gene. The DNA of the CDR3 is TGTGCCACCAGCAGAGGGGGACTAGCGGATAATTCCTACGAGCAGTACTTC. Protein sequence: CATSRGGLADNSYEQYF.

This clone was counted a few times. The rearrangement links TRBV9 to TRBJ2-1; 8 positions match TRBD2. CDR1 SGDLS and CDR2 YYNGEE come from the germline V gene. The J segment lost 6 bases and the V segment lost 2 bases, leaving 4 bases of the junction unmatched. The CDR3 loop spans 14 amino acids. The CDR3 nucleotides are TGTGCCAGCAGCGTCGGGACTAGGTTCAATGAGCAGTTCTTC. Protein: CASSVGTRFNEQFF.

This clone was seen many times. The chain recombines TRBV7-3 with TRBJ1-6; D might be TRBD1 (5 bases). The CDR3 is made up of 14 amino acids. The ends were cut back, 4 bases at V and 8 bases at J, with 12 bases in the middle. Germline CDR1 and CDR2: SGHTA and FQGTGA. CDR3 protein: CASSSAPGDSPLHF. CDR3 coding DNA: TGTGCCAGCAGCTCCGCCCCGGGGGATTCACCCCTCCACTTT.

The rearrangement uses TRBV7-6 and TRBJ1-2, with 8 bases fitting TRBD1. The CDR3 is 15 residues long. The J segment lost 4 bases and the V segment lost 1 base, leaving 5 bases of the junction unmatched. Germline CDR1 SGHVS, CDR2 FNYEAQ. In DNA, the CDR3 is TGTGCCAGCAGCTTAGTAGCAGGGGGCATCTATGGCTACACCTTC. Protein: CASSLVAGGIYGYTF.

This sequence joins TRBV29-1 and TRBJ2-5, with D perhaps TRBD1 (6 bases). Germline V gene data show CDR1 as SQVTM and CDR2 as ANQGSEA. V was cut by 4 bases and J by 5 bases, with 11 bases left in between. This CDR3 is 12 amino acids long. The DNA for the CDR3 is TGCAGCGTTGCAGGGGTGGAGGAGACCCAGTACTTC. Protein product: CSVAGVEETQYF.

There are many counts of this clone. V gene TRBV6-5 combines with J gene TRBJ1-2; TRBD1 aligns across 7 bases. The CDR3 length is 11 residues. CDR1 is MNHEY and CDR2 is SVGAGI in the germline V gene. With V trimmed by 6 bases and J by 7 bases, 2 bases remained unmatched. CDR3: CASRTGVGYTF. The CDR3 nucleotides are TGTGCCAGCAGAACAGGGGTTGGCTACACCTTC.

This clone has just a few counts. CDR3 nucleotide sequence: TGTGCCAGTAGTACTACCGGGACAGGACTCTATGGCTACACCTTC. As protein: CASSTTGTGLYGYTF. V is TRBV19 and J is TRBJ1-2, with 8 nucleotides matching TRBD1. V lost 4 bases, J lost 4 bases, and 8 bases stayed unmatched. Germline values: CDR1 LNHDA, CDR2 SQIVND (reference sequence). The CDR3 is 15 residues long.